The present T cell receptor beta chain was sequenced within a study of T cell changes during pregnancy in multiple sclerosis. Germline loops: CDR1 GTSNPN, CDR2 SVGIG (reference sequence). CDR3 length: 13 amino acids. Trimming cost V 1 base and J 8 bases, with 12 bases left between them. Sequencing was performed with immunoSEQ multiplex PCR; in TCRdb, only in-frame clones are kept and a portion is missing. Here the sample spans 30,000 to 40,000 clones, over 85% being singletons. The material was CD4+ T cells from peripheral blood mononuclear cells, obtained after pregnancy. This TCR derives from a female donor in good health, enrolled as a control in a pregnancy study. The gene calls are TRBV30 and TRBJ2-1; D call uncertain. The CDR3 sequence is CAWSDRLLDEQFF. The CDR3 DNA is TGTGCCTGGAGTGACCGACTCCTGGATGAGCAGTTCTTC.